The 26 T cell receptor beta chains listed next were all sequenced from one sample in a study of cytomegalovirus exposure and HLA in healthy donors (TCRdb year 2017). Library construction relied on the immunoSEQ multiplex PCR assay. For the multiplex PCR, a mixture combining 60 forward primers for TCR Vbeta segments and 13 reverse primers for TCR Jbeta segments was used. TCRdb obtained this table from immuneACCESS and retained in-frame rearrangements with V and J assigned. These tables miss some clones; where compared with another copy, unresolved V genes account for less than half of the shortfall, and the remainder is unexplained. The table for this sample lists around 170,000 clones; 70% to 85% of them were counted only once. The ten most abundant clones make up roughly 1.5% of the sample. Sequencing input: PBMCs. The receptors were gathered from a man aged 18-30 years in good health and CMV-seronegative.

V and J are TRBV30 and TRBJ2-1; TRBD2 matches at 9 bases. The V gene's germline CDR1 is GTSNPN and CDR2 SVGIG (reference sequence). The ends lost 3 bases at V and 7 bases at J; junction bases unmatched: 7. The CDR3 consists of 14 residues. The CDR3 sequence is CAWSSLAGSNEQFF. CDR3 coding DNA: TGTGCCTGGAGCAGCCTAGCGGGAAGTAATGAGCAGTTCTTC. Variable domain in full (rest from reference TRBV30 and TRBJ2-1): SQTIHQWPATLVQPVGSPLSLECTVEGTSNPNLYWYRQAAGRGLQLLFYSVGIGQISSEVPQNLSASRPQDRQFILSSKKLLLSDSGFYLCAWSSLAGSNEQFFGPGTRLTVL.

This clone was counted only a few times. This chain connects TRBV25-1 to TRBJ2-7, with 7 bases matching TRBD2. Losses at the gene ends were 1 base for V and 6 bases for J; bases not matched to a gene: 15. Germline CDR1 is MGHDK and CDR2 is SYGVNS. This CDR3 is built from 17 residues. CDR3 loop: CASSESVAGRSGGEQYF. The CDR3 nucleotides are TGTGCCAGCAGTGAATCGGTAGCGGGTCGAAGTGGGGGCGAGCAGTACTTC.

This rearrangement joins TRBV12-5 to TRBJ2-7, with 11 bases lining up with TRBD1. The V segment lost 5 bases and the J segment 0 bases; nucleotides outside the gene matches: 6. The CDR3 is 16 residues long. Germline-derived CDR1 and CDR2 are LGHNT and FRNRAP. This CDR3 is CASGPPGTGGSYEQYF. The DNA for the CDR3 is TGTGCTAGTGGTCCACCTGGGACAGGGGGCTCCTACGAGCAGTACTTC.

V gene TRBV2 combines with J gene TRBJ2-7, with D possibly TRBD2 on 6 matching bases. This CDR3 comprises 16 residues. Trimming cost V 7 bases and J 5 bases, with 24 bases left between them. CDR1 and CDR2 (germline): SNHLY, FYNNEI. The CDR3 DNA follows: TGTGCCAGCACCCCGGGACTTATTGACGGGTTCGACGAGCAGTACTTC. This encodes CASTPGLIDGFDEQYF. Filled out from reference TRBV2 and TRBJ2-7, the complete variable domain reads EPEVTQTPSHQVTQMGQEVILRCVPISNHLYFYWYRQILGQKVEFLVSFYNNEISEKSEIFDDQFSVERPDGSNFTLKIRSTKLEDSAMYFCASTPGLIDGFDEQYFGPGTRLTVT.

The chain links TRBV7-2 to TRBJ2-2; 7 bases map to TRBD2. V was pared by 0 bases and J by 7 bases, with 5 bases of the junction left unmatched. Germline V lookup: CDR1 SGHTA, CDR2 FQGNSA. The CDR3 consists of 15 residues. CDR3 loop: CASSLAGGRGGELFF. As DNA, the CDR3 is TGTGCCAGCAGCTTAGCGGGGGGGAGGGGCGGGGAGCTGTTTTTT.

V is TRBV30 and J is TRBJ1-6; 8 bases agree with TRBD1. The V segment lost 5 bases and the J segment 6 bases; nucleotides outside the gene matches: 9. Per germline, CDR1 GTSNPN and CDR2 SVGIG (reference sequence). The CDR3 is made up of 15 amino acids. For the CDR3, the DNA is TGTGCCTGGGAGCGACAGGGGCCCTTTAATTCACCCCTCCACTTT. Translating gives CAWERQGPFNSPLHF.

The DNA for the CDR3 is TGTGCCAGCCGCCTGGACAGCGCGACCGGGGAGCTGTTTTTT. It translates to CASRLDSATGELFF. The chain uses TRBV7-3 and TRBJ2-2; possibly TRBD1 for D (6 bases). This CDR3 contains 14 residues. Germline assignment: CDR1 SGHTA and CDR2 FQGTGA. V shed 8 bases and J shed 5 bases, with 15 bases lying between them.

The CDR3 reads CASSLGPSSGDYEQYF. CDR3 in DNA: TGTGCCAGCAGCTTAGGCCCGTCTAGCGGAGACTACGAGCAGTACTTC. The chain has TRBV13 and TRBJ2-7; 7 bases match TRBD2. The CDR3 sequence is 16 residues long. J lost 3 bases, V lost 0 bases, and 8 bases had no gene match. Germline CDR1 reads PRHDT; CDR2 reads FYEKMQ (reference sequence).

As concerns this clone: This sample includes further DNA sequences coding for the same CDR3. J is TRBJ2-1 and V is TRBV5-4; 8 bases agree with TRBD2. With V trimmed by 4 bases and J by 0 bases, 6 bases remained unmatched. The CDR3 totals 16 residues. CDR1 is SGHNT and CDR2 is YYREEE in the germline V gene (reference sequence). The DNA of the CDR3 is TGTGCCAGCAGCCTTGGACTAGCTGTCTCCTACAATGAGCAGTTCTTC. This translates into CASSLGLAVSYNEQFF. The full variable domain, completed using reference TRBV5-4 and TRBJ2-1, is ETGVTQSPTHLIKTRGQQVTLRCSSQSGHNTVSWYQQALGQGPQFIFQYYREEENGRGNFPPRFSGLQFPNYSSELNVNALELDDSALYLCASSLGLAVSYNEQFFGPGTRLTVL.

The genes are TRBV7-9 and TRBJ1-3; TRBD1 agrees at 10 bases. V was pared by 5 bases and J by 3 bases, with 1 base of the junction left unmatched. The CDR3 is 14 residues long. The germline gives CDR1 SEHNR, CDR2 FQNEAQ (reference sequence). CDR3 DNA sequence: TGTGCCAGCAGCAGGGACAGGGGTGGAAACACCATATATTTT. The encoded protein is CASSRDRGGNTIYF. Combining the CDR3 with reference TRBV7-9 and TRBJ1-3 gives the whole variable domain DTGVSQNPRHKITKRGQNVTFRCDPISEHNRLYWYRQTLGQGPEFLTYFQNEAQLEKSRLLSDRFSAERPKGSFSTLEIQRTEQGDSAMYLCASSRDRGGNTIYFGEGSWLTVV.

The chain has TRBV15 and TRBJ2-7, with 7 bases that match TRBD1. Germline V gene data show CDR1 as LNHNV and CDR2 as YYDKDF (reference sequence). The V gene end was trimmed by 6 bases and the J gene end by 2 bases; junction bases not matched to a gene: 10. This CDR3 comprises 15 residues. CDR3 in DNA: TGTGCCACCAGTCCGTCAGGGGGTTCAACCTACGAGCAGTACTTC. Translation: CATSPSGGSTYEQYF.

The chain has TRBV27 and TRBJ1-2, with D possibly TRBD1 on 5 matching bases. CDR1 MNHEY and CDR2 SMNVEV come from the germline V gene (reference sequence). The CDR3 totals 14 residues. V lost 0 bases to trimming and J lost 6 bases, with 11 bases between them. The CDR3 spells CASSLSPGIHGYTF. CDR3 nucleotides: TGTGCCAGCAGTTTATCCCCAGGGATACATGGCTACACCTTC.

This chain connects TRBV4-2 to TRBJ2-1, with TRBD2 matching over 9 bases. The germline V gene encodes CDR1 LGHNA and CDR2 YNFKEQ. After removal of 0 bases from V and 10 bases from J, the junction contained 10 bases not matched to a gene. The CDR3 sequence is 16 residues long. This CDR3 is CASSQDLGGRAGEQFF. The CDR3 nucleotides are TGTGCCAGCAGCCAAGATCTCGGCGGGAGGGCTGGGGAGCAGTTCTTC.

The V and J genes are TRBV5-4 and TRBJ1-1; 7 bases match TRBD1. Germline V gene lookup returns CDR1 SGHNT and CDR2 YYREEE (reference sequence). Trimming took 1 base from V and 4 from J; bases not matched to a gene: 7. This CDR3 has 15 amino acids. CDR3 loop: CASSLWRGRSTEAFF. The CDR3 DNA reads as TGTGCCAGCAGCTTGTGGAGGGGGCGCTCCACTGAAGCTTTCTTT.

CDR3 sequence (DNA): TGCGCCAGCAGCCAAGCGGGGTCCCTTTCCTACGAGCAGTACTTC. It encodes CASSQAGSLSYEQYF. J is TRBJ2-7 and V is TRBV4-1; tentatively, D is TRBD2 (5 bases). V dropped 1 base and J dropped 1 base, with 11 bases sitting between them. The CDR3 covers 15 residues. From germline, CDR1 is MGHRA and CDR2 YSYEKL.

The chain is built from TRBV10-3 and TRBJ2-5; unclear D gene. In germline, CDR1 is ENHRY, CDR2 SYGVKD. V was pared by 4 bases and J by 0 bases, with 6 bases between. The CDR3 covers 13 residues. The CDR3 nucleotides are TGTGCCATCAGTGGAAACTACCAAGAGACCCAGTACTTC. Amino acid sequence: CAISGNYQETQYF.

This clone was seen just once. The chain uses TRBV18 and TRBJ2-5; 7 nucleotides agree with TRBD1. Losses at the gene ends were 5 bases for V and 2 bases for J; bases not matched to a gene: 5. CDR1 is KGHSH, CDR2 LQKENI, per germline. The CDR3 has 14 residues. CDR3 residues: CASSYDRVQETQYF. CDR3 DNA: TGTGCCAGCTCATACGACAGGGTTCAAGAGACCCAGTACTTC.

This rearrangement joins TRBV7-3 to TRBJ2-6; TRBD1 matches 7 bases. V lost 4 bases and J lost 0; bases outside the gene matches: 6. This CDR3 region has 17 residues. Germline lookup yields CDR1 SGHTA and CDR2 FQGTGA. In DNA form, the CDR3 reads TGTGCCAGCAGCTCAAGGGACAGCTCCTCTGGGGCCAACGTCCTGACTTTC. Encoded protein: CASSSRDSSSGANVLTF.

The rearrangement links TRBV4-3 to TRBJ1-5; D remains ambiguous. Between the trimmed V and J ends, which lost 1 base and 0 bases, there was a span of 10 bases. The germline V gene has CDR1 LGHNA and CDR2 YSLEER. The CDR3 runs 16 residues. This chain's CDR3 is CASSQGTAYSNQPQHF. The CDR3 coding sequence is TGCGCCAGCAGCCAAGGTACAGCTTATAGCAATCAGCCCCAGCATTTT.

Only one count was recorded for this clone. This chain connects TRBV19 to TRBJ1-1; 7 nucleotides align to TRBD1. Trimming at V came to 4 bases and at J to 4 bases, leaving 9 bases not matched to a gene. Per germline, CDR1 LNHDA and CDR2 SQIVND (reference sequence). This CDR3 has 15 amino acids. The CDR3 reads CASSNLQGRGTEAFF. The CDR3 DNA reads as TGTGCCAGTAGTAACCTACAGGGGCGGGGCACTGAAGCTTTCTTT.

The chain combines TRBV18 with TRBJ2-3, with TRBD2 as a possible D gene (6 bases). Germline V gene sequence: CDR1 KGHSH, CDR2 LQKENI. Trimming removed 3 bases at V and 0 bases at J, with 13 bases between. This CDR3 spans 16 amino acids. CDR3: CASSPPGGASTDTQYF. The CDR3, as DNA: TGTGCCAGCTCACCTCCGGGCGGGGCCAGCACAGATACGCAGTATTTT.

The chain joins TRBV7-2 to TRBJ2-3; D possibly corresponds to TRBD2 (5 bases). Trimming removed 0 bases at V and 6 bases at J, with 13 bases between. This CDR3 contains 15 residues. Germline loops: CDR1 SGHTA, CDR2 FQGNSA. In DNA form, the CDR3 reads TGTGCCAGCAGCTTAGCGCTTCAGACGGGGGATACGCAGTATTTT. It specifies CASSLALQTGDTQYF.

This chain links TRBV7-9 with TRBJ2-7; 8 nucleotides agree with TRBD1. The length of the CDR3 is 14 residues. CDR1 is SEHNR and CDR2 is FQNEAQ in the germline V gene (reference sequence). V shed 5 bases and J 4 bases; nucleotides not matched to a gene: 7. The CDR3 DNA follows: TGTGCCAGCAGCCACGTGGACAGGGAATACGAGCAGTACTTC. The encoded protein is CASSHVDREYEQYF.

The chain joins TRBV5-1 to TRBJ2-1; 9 bases agree with TRBD2. Per the germline V gene, CDR1 is SGHRS and CDR2 is YFSETQ. The CDR3 is 19 amino acids. The ends lost 0 bases at V and 0 bases at J; junction bases unmatched: 10. The CDR3 DNA reads TGCGCCAGCAGCTTGGTTTCGGGACTAGCATTGAGCTCCTACAATGAGCAGTTCTTC. It encodes CASSLVSGLALSSYNEQFF.

This clone was seen just once. V usage is TRBV19 and J usage is TRBJ2-5, with D tentatively TRBD1 (6 bases). V shed 6 bases and J shed 6 bases, with 17 bases lying between them. CDR1 and CDR2 from the germline V gene are LNHDA and SQIVND (reference sequence). This CDR3 spans 14 amino acids. The CDR3: CASRDRGNRKTQYF. CDR3 nucleotides: TGTGCCAGTAGGGATAGGGGGAATCGGAAGACCCAGTACTTC.

A few counts support this clone. J is TRBJ2-3 and V is TRBV28, with D possibly matching TRBD1 (6 bases). The germline V and J ends were trimmed by 2 bases and 4 bases, with 13 bases remaining between them. Germline V gives CDR1 MDHEN, CDR2 SYDVKM. The CDR3 totals 15 residues. The CDR3 region has the DNA TGTGCCAGCAGTTTAGCAGGGGTGGGCGCAGATACGCAGTATTTT. It specifies CASSLAGVGADTQYF.